The 9 T cell receptor beta chains listed next were all sequenced from one sample in a study of blood T cell repertoires in COVID-19. The protocol was immunoSEQ multiplex PCR, while the TCRdb copy is restricted to in-frame clones and leaves out a portion. The table has 150,000 or so clones, less than 90% seen once. The sample taken for sequencing was peripheral blood. Every receptor here comes from a woman in her 70s with acute or convalescent COVID-19.

The V gene is TRBV5-4, the J gene TRBJ2-3; 12 positions agree with TRBD2. Germline V gene data show CDR1 as SGHNT and CDR2 as YYREEE (reference sequence). With 0 bases clipped from V and 7 bases from J, the junction kept 6 bases outside the gene matches. This CDR3 has 16 amino acids. The CDR3 nucleotides are TGTGCCAGCAGCTTGGGGGGCGGGACTAGCGGGCATACGCAGTATTTT. It yields the protein CASSLGGGTSGHTQYF.

The chain combines TRBV5-6 with TRBJ1-1; tentative D call: TRBD1 (5 bases). This CDR3 spans 14 amino acids. Germline CDR1 reads SGHDT; CDR2 reads YYEEEE. The ends were cut back, 6 bases at V and 5 bases at J, with 17 bases in the middle. The DNA for the CDR3 is TGTGCCAGCACTACAATGGGGCGCAGAACTGAAGCTTTCTTT. Its translation: CASTTMGRRTEAFF.

The genes are TRBV7-2 and TRBJ1-1, with TRBD1 matching over 7 bases. V lost 0 bases and J lost 3; bases outside the gene matches: 4. The CDR3 runs 15 residues. Germline-derived CDR1 and CDR2 are SGHTA and FQGNSA. This chain's CDR3 is CASSLAIQGDTEAFF. CDR3 bases: TGTGCCAGCAGCTTAGCGATCCAGGGGGACACTGAAGCTTTCTTT.

This chain joins TRBV5-1 and TRBJ1-2; no clear D. The CDR3 runs to 16 residues. Germline CDR1 is SGHRS and CDR2 is YFSETQ. Trimming pared 0 bases from V and 4 bases from J, leaving 16 bases between. The CDR3 sequence is CASSLDIPGSGYGYTF. In nucleotides, the CDR3 is TGCGCCAGCAGCTTGGATATCCCCGGATCGGGCTATGGCTACACCTTC.

This clone was found a few times. V gene TRBV29-1 combines with J gene TRBJ1-2, with unresolved D. The CDR3 runs 12 residues. V was trimmed by 3 bases and J by 2 bases, leaving 7 bases between them. Germline CDR1 is SQVTM and CDR2 is ANQGSEA. In nucleotides, the CDR3 is TGCAGCGTTGAGCCCACAAACTATGGCTACACCTTC. Translated, it gives CSVEPTNYGYTF.

The chain couples TRBV27 to TRBJ2-7; TRBD1 is a possible D gene (6 bases). With 5 bases removed from V and 2 bases from J, the gap between germline ends came to 13 bases. CDR1 and CDR2 (germline): MNHEY, SMNVEV (reference sequence). CDR3 length: 14 residues. This CDR3 reads CASSRQGFPYEQYF. The CDR3 DNA reads TGTGCCAGCAGTCGGCAGGGGTTCCCCTACGAGCAGTACTTC.

The V gene is TRBV7-6, the J gene TRBJ2-7; 13 nucleotides line up with TRBD2. Germline CDR1 reads SGHVS; CDR2 reads FNYEAQ. The CDR3 contains 17 residues. V gave up 5 bases and J gave up 2 bases; unmatched junction bases: 9. DNA of the CDR3: TGTGCCAGCAGCGGACTAGCGGGGGTCTCGAGAACCTACGAGCAGTACTTC. Amino acids: CASSGLAGVSRTYEQYF.

This clone was counted between two and nine times. This sequence joins TRBV16 and TRBJ2-1, with a weak D call TRBD2 (7 bases). V was trimmed by 4 bases and J by 5 bases, leaving 18 bases between them. The CDR3 totals 16 residues. The germline V gene encodes CDR1 KGHSY and CDR2 FQNENV. As DNA, the CDR3 is TGTGCCAGCAGCCTCCCGGGGCGGGGGCGCAACAATGAGCAGTTCTTC. Translated: CASSLPGRGRNNEQFF. The entire variable domain, with the rest obtained from reference TRBV16 and TRBJ2-1, is as follows: GEEVAQTPKHLVRGEGQKAKLYCAPIKGHSYVFWYQQVLKNEFKFLISFQNENVFDETGMPKERFSAKCLPNSPCSLEIQATKLEDSAVYFCASSLPGRGRNNEQFFGPGTRLTVL.

This clone was seen only a few times. The V gene is TRBV19, the J gene TRBJ1-4; tentatively, D is TRBD1 (5 bases). Deletions cut 4 bases from V and 5 bases from J, with 14 bases between. Germline CDR1 reads LNHDA; CDR2 reads SQIVND (reference sequence). The CDR3 loop spans 15 amino acids. The DNA for the CDR3 is TGTGCCAGTAGTAAGGGACTGACCTTCAATGAAAAACTGTTTTTT. Translation: CASSKGLTFNEKLFF.